These 10 T cell receptor beta chains originate from one sample sequenced in a study of cytomegalovirus exposure and HLA in healthy donors (dated by TCRdb to about 2017). Library creation used the immunoSEQ multiplex PCR assay. TCRdb limited this immuneACCESS table to in-frame rearrangements with V and J called. A share of clones is missing; checked studies link under half to unresolved V genes, and the rest is unexplained. The sample table holds 110,000 to 150,000 clones, of which 85% to 95% were seen once. Jointly, the top ten make up approximately 1.8% of the sample. The sequenced sample was PBMCs. The receptors were gathered from a man aged 18 to 35 in good health and CMV-seropositive.

This chain uses TRBV27 with TRBJ2-7; 13 bases line up with TRBD2. V shed 4 bases, J shed 5 bases, and the junction held 8 bases outside the gene matches. This CDR3 is 16 amino acids long. Germline-derived CDR1 and CDR2 are MNHEY and SMNVEV (reference sequence). The CDR3 is CASSWSGLAGAHEQYF. CDR3 coding DNA: TGTGCCAGCAGTTGGTCCGGACTAGCGGGAGCGCACGAGCAGTACTTC.

J is TRBJ2-6 and V is TRBV4-2, with D perhaps matching TRBD1 (6 bases). Between the trimmed V and J ends, which lost 4 bases and 1 base, there was a span of 14 bases. The CDR3 is 17 residues long. Per germline, CDR1 LGHNA and CDR2 YNFKEQ. CDR3 residues: CASSRVGAVSGANVLTF. The CDR3 region has the DNA TGTGCCAGCAGCCGAGTGGGGGCGGTGTCTGGGGCCAACGTCCTGACTTTC.

V is TRBV28 and J is TRBJ1-1; 7 bases are a match to TRBD1. Losses at the gene ends were 5 bases for V and 3 bases for J; bases not matched to a gene: 12. Germline values: CDR1 MDHEN, CDR2 SYDVKM. This CDR3 is 16 amino acids long. The DNA for the CDR3 is TGTGCCAGCAGTCCCCGGGACAGCCCTCACCACACTGAAGCTTTCTTT. Protein product: CASSPRDSPHHTEAFF.

The CDR3 region is CASSQPWAGGELFF. CDR3 nucleotide sequence: TGCGCCAGCAGCCAACCCTGGGCAGGCGGGGAGCTGTTTTTT. The rearrangement uses TRBV4-1 and TRBJ2-2; no clear D. Looked up from germline, CDR1 is MGHRA and CDR2 is YSYEKL. V gave up 2 bases and J gave up 7 bases, with 11 bases separating them. The CDR3 totals 14 residues.

The chain is built from TRBV19 and TRBJ1-6; no definite D call. From germline, CDR1 is LNHDA and CDR2 SQIVND (reference sequence). This CDR3 contains 16 residues. V lost 5 bases and J lost 0, with 11 bases in between. In nucleotides, the CDR3 is TGTGCCAGTAGTCCCCGAAGGAGCTCCTATAATTCACCCCTCCACTTT. Translated, it gives CASSPRRSSYNSPLHF.

The chain combines TRBV19 with TRBJ2-3; a weak D match, TRBD2 (7 bases). Germline values: CDR1 LNHDA, CDR2 SQIVND (reference sequence). Trimming cost V 7 bases and J 1 base, with 18 bases left between them. The CDR3 totals 16 residues. CDR3: CASTPGGLPGTDTQYF. Written as DNA, the CDR3 is TGTGCCAGTACCCCGGGGGGCCTCCCAGGCACAGATACGCAGTATTTT.

The V gene is TRBV4-1, the J gene TRBJ2-2, with a tentative D call TRBD2 (6 bases). The V gene lost 0 bases and the J gene lost 3 bases, with 11 bases spanning the gap. CDR3 length equals 16 residues. Germline V CDR1 and CDR2: MGHRA, YSYEKL. DNA of the CDR3: TGCGCCAGCAGCCAAGAGGGTGGGAGGTACACCGGGGAGCTGTTTTTT. Translated: CASSQEGGRYTGELFF.

The V and J genes are TRBV6-5 and TRBJ2-7; TRBD1 matches at 8 bases. The CDR3 loop spans 14 amino acids. Germline values: CDR1 MNHEY, CDR2 SVGAGI. V shed 4 bases and J 6 bases; nucleotides not matched to a gene: 8. CDR3 region: CASSSGTGLREQYF. The CDR3 DNA is TGTGCCAGCAGTTCCGGGACAGGCCTTCGCGAGCAGTACTTC.

With respect to this clone: The same CDR3 arises from other DNA sequences in this sample as well. The gene calls are TRBV5-1 and TRBJ2-7; perhaps TRBD1 as D (6 bases). This CDR3 has 13 amino acids. Trimming cost V 4 bases and J 4 bases, with 12 bases left between them. Germline CDR1 reads SGHRS; CDR2 reads YFSETQ. The CDR3 bases are TGCGCCAGCAGCCGAGACAGGCCGTACGAGCAGTACTTC. It yields the protein CASSRDRPYEQYF.

The chain employs TRBV6-6 and TRBJ1-2, with 10 bases lining up with TRBD1. After removal of 6 bases from V and 8 bases from J, the junction contained 9 bases not matched to a gene. CDR1 and CDR2 (germline): MNHNY, SVGAGI (reference sequence). This CDR3 has 14 amino acids. For the CDR3, the DNA is TGTGCCAGCAGCCAAGACAGGGGGCGCTTCGGCTACACCTTC. This sequence encodes CASSQDRGRFGYTF.